What follows are 22 T cell receptor beta chains derived from one specimen sequenced in a study of blood T cell repertoires in COVID-19. Profiled with immunoSEQ multiplex PCR; TCRdb holds only in-frame clones, not every one. Seen here are 350,000 to 450,000 clones, 75% to 90% observed once, and the top ten hold 1.1%. Sequencing was carried out using PBMCs or T cells enriched from blood (not recorded which). The source of these receptors is a young man who had recovered from COVID-19.

V gene TRBV20-1 combines with J gene TRBJ2-1; 7 bases align to TRBD2. Germline values: CDR1 DFQATT, CDR2 SNEGSKA (reference sequence). Trimming removed 6 bases from V and 10 bases from J; junction bases left unmatched: 3. The CDR3 runs to 10 residues. The CDR3 nucleotides are TGCAGTGCAAACGGGAGGGAGCAGTTCTTC. Protein sequence: CSANGREQFF.

The chain recombines TRBV5-1 with TRBJ2-7, with 7 bases lining up with TRBD1. Germline V gene data show CDR1 as SGHRS and CDR2 as YFSETQ. CDR3 length: 16 residues. V trimming: 0 bases; J trimming: 2 bases; junction bases outside the gene matches: 8. In DNA, the CDR3 is TGCGCCAGCAGCTTGGGCGGACAGGTACCCGCCTACGAGCAGTACTTC. Amino acid sequence: CASSLGGQVPAYEQYF.

The V gene is TRBV9, the J gene TRBJ2-3, with 15 bases aligning to TRBD2. CDR3 size: 18 residues. Losses at the gene ends were 4 bases for V and 4 bases for J; bases not matched to a gene: 10. Per the germline V gene, CDR1 is SGDLS and CDR2 is YYNGEE. The CDR3 region is CASSNPRTSGRAPDTQYF. The DNA of the CDR3 is TGTGCCAGCAGCAATCCCCGGACTAGCGGGAGGGCCCCAGATACGCAGTATTTT. Using reference TRBV9 and TRBJ2-3 for the parts outside the CDR3, the full variable domain is DSGVTQTPKHLITATGQRVTLRCSPRSGDLSVYWYQQSLDQGLQFLIQYYNGEERAKGNILERFSAQQFPDLHSELNLSSLELGDSALYFCASSNPRTSGRAPDTQYFGPGTRLTVL.

The rearrangement uses TRBV7-9 and TRBJ2-5; D perhaps matches TRBD2 (6 bases). Trimming shortened V by 3 bases and J by 1 base, and 12 bases separated the two germline ends. The CDR3 length is 15 residues. The germline gives CDR1 SEHNR, CDR2 FQNEAQ (reference sequence). The CDR3 spells CASSFGIGGQETQYF. DNA for the CDR3: TGTGCCAGCAGCTTCGGGATCGGGGGCCAAGAGACCCAGTACTTC.

This chain connects TRBV11-2 to TRBJ1-1, with a weak D call TRBD1 (6 bases). V was shortened by 1 base and J by 5 bases, with 20 bases between the two germline ends. Per the germline V gene, CDR1 is SGHAT and CDR2 is FQNNGV. The CDR3 is 17 amino acids. The CDR3 region has the DNA TGTGCCAGCAGCTTAGCCCGAACGACAGGATTTCGGACTGAAGCTTTCTTT. As protein: CASSLARTTGFRTEAFF.

This clone was seen once. This chain connects TRBV11-2 to TRBJ1-2; D remains unclear. The V gene's germline CDR1 is SGHAT and CDR2 FQNNGV. The ends were cut back, 5 bases at V and 2 bases at J, with 12 bases in the middle. The CDR3 has 14 amino acids. The CDR3 here is CASSPRPANYGYTF. CDR3 bases: TGTGCCAGCAGCCCTAGACCGGCAAACTATGGCTACACCTTC.

The chain links TRBV7-2 to TRBJ1-6; unclear D gene. V lost 5 bases to trimming and J lost 6 bases, with 8 bases between them. Germline loops: CDR1 SGHTA, CDR2 FQGNSA. This CDR3 is 13 amino acids long. As DNA, the CDR3 is TGTGCCAGCAGCACCGGTCCTAATTCACCCCTCCACTTT. Protein product: CASSTGPNSPLHF.

This chain uses TRBV11-2 with TRBJ2-7; D is unresolved. This CDR3 has 12 amino acids. Trimming removed 8 bases at V and 0 bases at J, with 8 bases between. Germline CDR1 is SGHAT and CDR2 is FQNNGV. CDR3 amino acids: CASGLSSYEQYF. The CDR3 region has the DNA TGTGCCAGCGGGCTCAGCTCCTACGAGCAGTACTTC.

V and J are TRBV7-9 and TRBJ2-1; perhaps TRBD2 as D (6 bases). The CDR3 runs to 15 residues. The V gene's germline CDR1 is SEHNR and CDR2 FQNEAQ (reference sequence). The V end was cut by 3 bases, the J end by 0 bases, with 9 bases between. CDR3 DNA sequence: TGTGCCAGCAGCTTTGGGACTGGCTCCTACAATGAGCAGTTCTTC. It is translated as CASSFGTGSYNEQFF.

J is TRBJ1-1 and V is TRBV28; D perhaps matches TRBD1 (5 bases). CDR3 length: 16 amino acids. The V end lost 5 bases, the J end lost 6 bases, and 22 bases lay between the germline ends. Germline assignment: CDR1 MDHEN and CDR2 SYDVKM. CDR3 sequence reads: CASSLPSFGGDSEAFF. CDR3 DNA sequence: TGTGCCAGCAGTCTGCCGAGTTTCGGGGGTGATTCTGAAGCTTTCTTT. Combining the CDR3 with reference TRBV28 and TRBJ1-1 gives the whole variable domain DVKVTQSSRYLVKRTGEKVFLECVQDMDHENMFWYRQDPGLGLRLIYFSYDVKMKEKGDIPEGYSVSREKKERFSLILESASTNQTSMYLCASSLPSFGGDSEAFFGQGTRLTVV.

The genes are TRBV19 and TRBJ1-1; no clear D. Deletions cut 3 bases from V and 2 bases from J, with 16 bases between. The germline gives CDR1 LNHDA, CDR2 SQIVND (reference sequence). The CDR3 covers 16 residues. In DNA, the CDR3 is TGTGCCAGTAGTATTAGAGGGAGTTTAGGAAACACTGAAGCTTTCTTT. It specifies CASSIRGSLGNTEAFF.

V and J are TRBV28 and TRBJ1-5, with D perhaps TRBD1 (5 bases). Trimming cost V 0 bases and J 0 bases, with 18 bases left between them. Germline CDR1 and CDR2: MDHEN and SYDVKM. The length of the CDR3 is 19 residues. Here the CDR3 reads CASSLWGGVGTYSNQPQHF. CDR3 DNA: TGTGCCAGCAGTTTATGGGGCGGGGTCGGGACGTATAGCAATCAGCCCCAGCATTTT.

With respect to this clone: The junction and the germline gene differ at one end; a read error may be behind it. The rearrangement links TRBV28 to TRBJ2-3, with TRBD2 matching over 15 bases. Germline loops: CDR1 MDHEN, CDR2 SYDVKM. This CDR3 region has 18 residues. CDR3 in amino acids: CASSRPGLAGGLADMQYF. The CDR3 nucleotides are TGTGCCAGCAGCCGCCCGGGACTAGCGGGAGGTCTGGCAGATATGCAGTATTTT.

The rearrangement uses TRBV19 and TRBJ1-5; no reliable D call. V dropped 1 base and J dropped 0 bases, with 7 bases sitting between them. This CDR3 spans 15 amino acids. Looked up from germline, CDR1 is LNHDA and CDR2 is SQIVND (reference sequence). CDR3 bases: TGTGCCAGTAGTATAGGAACCTATAGCAATCAGCCCCAGCATTTT. This gives the protein CASSIGTYSNQPQHF.

V is TRBV15 and J is TRBJ1-5, with a tentative D call TRBD1 (5 bases). The CDR3 covers 15 residues. V was shortened by 5 bases and J by 2 bases, with 13 bases between the two germline ends. Germline V gene data show CDR1 as LNHNV and CDR2 as YYDKDF (reference sequence). Here the CDR3 DNA reads TGTGCCACCAGCCGGAAAGGGGCGGGCAATCAGCCCCAGCATTTT. Amino acids: CATSRKGAGNQPQHF.

This chain uses TRBV19 with TRBJ1-5, with TRBD1 as a possible D gene (6 bases). The CDR3 is 14 amino acids. Trimming removed 5 bases from V and 4 bases from J, with 12 bases in between. Germline V gives CDR1 LNHDA, CDR2 SQIVND (reference sequence). For the CDR3, the DNA is TGTGCCAGTAGTCTGGACAGCGGTAATCAGCCCCAGCATTTT. Its protein is CASSLDSGNQPQHF.

The V gene is TRBV5-1, the J gene TRBJ1-2, with 8 nucleotides matching TRBD1. The ends lost 1 base at V and 2 bases at J; junction bases unmatched: 4. The CDR3 is 15 amino acids. Germline CDR1 SGHRS, CDR2 YFSETQ. CDR3 in amino acids: CASSLWGQDNYGYTF. The CDR3 DNA follows: TGCGCCAGCAGCTTGTGGGGACAGGACAACTATGGCTACACCTTC.

The chain joins TRBV4-1 to TRBJ2-1; TRBD2 might be the D (5 bases). Trimming cost V 7 bases and J 3 bases, with 16 bases left between them. From germline, CDR1 is MGHRA and CDR2 YSYEKL. CDR3 length equals 15 residues. The CDR3 DNA reads TGCGCCAGCACCATCCTCCCGGCGGGCTACAATGAGCAGTTCTTC. Translated: CASTILPAGYNEQFF.

V and J are TRBV28 and TRBJ2-2; 7 bases align to TRBD1. The trim removed 4 bases at V and 1 base at J, leaving 0 bases unmatched. CDR3 length: 14 amino acids. Looked up from germline, CDR1 is MDHEN and CDR2 is SYDVKM. The CDR3 coding sequence is TGTGCCAGCAGTTCAGGGGGGAACACCGGGGAGCTGTTTTTT. Amino acids: CASSSGGNTGELFF.

This chain links TRBV30 with TRBJ2-7; 8 bases align to TRBD1. Trimming at V came to 0 bases and at J to 5 bases, leaving 12 bases not matched to a gene. The germline CDR1 and CDR2 sequences are GTSNPN and SVGIG (reference sequence). The length of the CDR3 is 16 residues. The CDR3, as DNA: TGTGCCTGGAGTGTATCATCAGGGGGCGTACAGAACGAGCAGTACTTC. This gives the protein CAWSVSSGGVQNEQYF.

This clone was picked up one time. CDR3 loop: CASSQSGLPGNTIYF. The CDR3 coding sequence is TGTGCCAGCAGCCAGTCCGGACTGCCGGGAAACACCATATATTTT. This chain links TRBV2 with TRBJ1-3; D gene uncertain. CDR1 and CDR2 from the germline V gene are SNHLY and FYNNEI. Trimming stripped 6 bases from V and 4 bases from J, with 16 bases between. The CDR3 runs to 15 residues. The whole variable domain, remainder taken from reference TRBV2 and TRBJ1-3, is EPEVTQTPSHQVTQMGQEVILRCVPISNHLYFYWYRQILGQKVEFLVSFYNNEISEKSEIFDDQFSVERPDGSNFTLKIRSTKLEDSAMYFCASSQSGLPGNTIYFGEGSWLTVV.

The chain joins TRBV3-1 (or the pseudogene TRBV3-2) to TRBJ1-2; a weak D match, TRBD1 (6 bases). V gave up 4 bases and J gave up 0 bases, with 12 bases separating them. The CDR3 length is 15 residues. Germline V lookup: CDR1 LGHDT, CDR2 YNNKEL (reference sequence). For the CDR3, the DNA is TGTGCCAGCAGCCCGAGGACAGATGCTAACTATGGCTACACCTTC. Residues: CASSPRTDANYGYTF.